This T cell receptor (beta chain) was profiled in a study of naive and memory T cell subsets (dated by TCRdb to 2016 to 2017). At the level of the whole study: According to the figure summarizing the samples, there were some ten blood donors, 7 tuberculin skin test biopsies and 3 saline control biopsies. Skin biopsies were taken from tuberculin skin test sites or from saline-injected control sites and were processed for RNA extraction as described before. PCR2 was typically performed as a SYBR Green qPCR that was stopped at a set threshold, although end-point PCR (roughly 6 cycles) could be used instead for low-input samples. General findings and caveats noted by the study authors: The RNA-based method was acknowledged to be potentially sensitive to changes in TCR transcripts with T cell activation and differentiation. Skin biopsy collection and RNA processing details were not given in the paper but referenced to earlier studies. The larger number of TCRs found at tuberculin skin test sites was interpreted as T cell infiltration of a delayed type IV hypersensitivity reaction. TCR sequences were reportedly recovered from both skin biopsy types, with far more TCRs at tuberculin skin test sites.

This clonotype appeared a few times. Its antigen is not yet known. Base quality data are lacking; no much larger clone is found one base away. The treatment or condition label, as the study defines it: skin biopsy from PPD injection site in Mantoux-positive individual. The study described a robust, sensitive protocol for amplifying, sequencing and analyzing TCRs, using 3' ligation of a UMI-containing oligonucleotide to TCR cDNA. Tuberculin skin test biopsies came from sites injected with PPD in individuals with a positive Mantoux test. Total RNA was treated with RQ1 DNase, without cell sorting, prior to reverse transcription, with an input of about 1 to 1,100 ng being targeted. Libraries were prepared from skin biopsies and whole blood so that pipeline robustness could be tested in samples in which T cells form a minority population. V is pruned by 4 bases and J by 5 bases, leaving 14 bases of the junction without a gene match. In the germline V gene, CDR1 corresponds to SGHDN and CDR2 to FVKESK. From the cysteine up to the phenylalanine, the CDR3 has a length of 17 residues. Only CDR3 DNA remains: 51 bases, in frame from the first base.

The method was UMI-ligation and nested PCR. The ligated cDNA was amplified in four rounds of PCR with nested alpha and beta constant region primers together with the SP2 primer. For the blood and skin samples, reverse transcription of TCR RNA was done with SuperScript IV along with alpha and beta constant region primers. An oligonucleotide carrying the Illumina SP2 primer and a UMI was ligated to the cDNA 3' end using T4 RNA ligase 1. The 12-nucleotide UMI was composed of two random hexamers separated by an eight-base spacer, which was included to prevent hairpin formation. From the second PCR onward, the TCR alpha and beta chain libraries were handled separately, and dual indexing was used for multiplexing. After pooling, the indexed libraries were analyzed by capillary electrophoresis and sequenced on either an Illumina MiSeq or NextSeq. To boost base diversity and improve cluster recognition, PhiX DNA at roughly 4.5-8% was spiked into the libraries. As for the original processing: Demultiplexor took UMIs from read 2, joined the UMIs to the TCR sequence from read 1, and separated reads according to sample indices. V and J genes and V-J junctions were identified by Decombinator, and each TCR was assigned a five-part identifier that included V and J deletions. Collapsinator used UMIs to correct sequencing errors and PCR amplification heterogeneity, yielding UMI-based abundance per TCR. CDR3Translator turned identifiers into nucleotide sequence, translated the nucleotide sequence into amino acids, and pulled out CDR3 regions based on terminal motifs. After normalization to the amount of input RNA, the error-corrected alpha and beta TCR counts from blood and from skin were compared. TCRdb redid the processing of the public reads, applying fastp at Q25 and MiXCR, and retained in-frame beta chains. One record per CDR3 amino acid sequence lists the most common genes and DNA. In this record, the V and J calls reflect TCRdb's handling and not the investigators' own analysis. This sample is represented by fewer than 35,000 distinct CDR3 sequences; roughly 6.6% of them were singletons. The top ten hold about 3.1% of the sample.

The chain is made from TRBV14 and TRBJ1-2, and 9 junction bases match TRBD1. The material was skin, obtained from a tuberculin skin test site. The receptor was isolated from an adult in good health. The encoded CDR3 is CASSPTGTGYNPYGYTF. The bases read TGTGCCAGCAGCCCAACCGGGACAGGGTATAACCCTTATGGCTACACCTTC.